A single sample gave rise to the 30 T cell receptor beta chains below, sequenced in a study of breast tumors, draining lymph nodes, adjacent tissues. TCRdb reprocessed the multiplex PCR reads with MiXCR, giving one entry per CDR3 protein. Among roughly 20,000 distinct CDR3 sequences listed, about a third were seen once. The sample comprised breast tumor tissue. The receptor source for this set is a female donor with breast cancer. Some clones in this sample may be carry-over from other donors' samples.

The sample holds many counts of this clonotype. The chain uses TRBV6-6 and TRBJ2-7; D unclear. V lost 5 bases and J lost 3, with 17 bases in between. The CDR3 length is 15 residues. Germline values: CDR1 MNHNY, CDR2 SVGAGI (reference sequence). The CDR3 DNA is TGTGCCAGCAGTACCGGCAGGCCTCCCGTCTACGAGCAGTACTTC. Its protein is CASSTGRPPVYEQYF.

The genes are TRBV6-2 or TRBV6-3 and TRBJ2-5; 12 nucleotides match TRBD2. The V segment lost 7 bases and the J segment 1 base; nucleotides outside the gene matches: 4. The germline V gene has CDR1 MNHEY and CDR2 SVGEGT. This CDR3 is built from 15 residues. The CDR3 sequence: CASKTSGRFQETQYF. In nucleotides, the CDR3 is TGTGCCAGCAAAACTAGCGGGAGGTTCCAAGAGACCCAGTACTTC.

The sample holds many counts of this clonotype. V usage is TRBV28 and J usage is TRBJ2-7, with D uncertain. The germline V and J ends were trimmed by 3 bases and 5 bases, with 14 bases remaining between them. From germline, CDR1 is MDHEN and CDR2 SYDVKM. CDR3 length: 14 residues. CDR3 region: CASSFRPSYDEQYF. CDR3 sequence (DNA): TGTGCCAGCAGTTTTCGACCCTCATACGACGAGCAGTACTTC.

Concerning this clonotype itself: This is likely a read error, given that the CDR3 carries no conserved phenylalanine or tryptophan at its end. This chain joins TRBV7-2 and TRBJ2-7; D is ambiguous. The germline V and J ends were trimmed by 1 base and 2 bases, with 9 bases remaining between them. The CDR3 spans 14 residues. Per the germline V gene, CDR1 is SGHTA and CDR2 is FQGNSA. CDR3 in DNA: TGTGCCAGCAGCTTAGATCGTAGCCCCTACGAGCAGTACCTC. Protein sequence: CASSLDRSPYEQYL.

At least ten counts were recorded for this clonotype. V is TRBV13 and J is TRBJ2-2; 13 bases line up with TRBD2. V lost 5 bases to trimming and J lost 6 bases; unmatched junction nucleotides: 6. Germline-derived CDR1 and CDR2 are PRHDT and FYEKMQ (reference sequence). This CDR3 has 16 amino acids. The CDR3 DNA reads as TGTGCCAGCAGCCACCGGACTAGCGGGAGACCCGGGGAGCTGTTTTTT. Protein: CASSHRTSGRPGELFF.

This clonotype was seen many times. This rearrangement joins TRBV6-2 or TRBV6-3 to TRBJ2-5, with TRBD2 matching over 13 bases. Germline CDR1 is MNHEY and CDR2 is SVGEGT. This CDR3 region has 22 residues. J was trimmed by 4 bases and V by 2 bases; bases with no gene match: 22. CDR3 DNA: TGTGCCAGCAGTTACGAGAACCCGGGACGGAGGACTAGCGGGAGAGAGGTAGAGACCCAGTACTTC. It is translated as CASSYENPGRRTSGREVETQYF.

The sample holds many counts of this clonotype. This chain connects TRBV24-1 to TRBJ2-5; TRBD2 agrees at 12 bases. The CDR3 loop spans 17 amino acids. J gave up 5 bases and V 4 bases, and 10 bases lay outside the gene matches. In germline, CDR1 is KGHDR, CDR2 SFDVKD. The CDR3 sequence is CATSEPPTSGRGETQYF. The CDR3 DNA is TGTGCCACCAGTGAACCTCCGACTAGCGGGAGAGGGGAGACCCAGTACTTC.

This clonotype appeared many times. J is TRBJ2-7 and V is TRBV7-2, with 9 bases matching TRBD1. The CDR3 contains 16 residues. Germline CDR1 is SGHTA and CDR2 is FQGNSA. Losses at the gene ends were 5 bases for V and 7 bases for J; bases not matched to a gene: 15. The CDR3 coding sequence is TGTGCCAGCAGCGATAGGGCCGGGACAGGGAGGCGGGAGCAGTACTTC. Protein product: CASSDRAGTGRREQYF.

This clonotype was detected ten times or more. The rearrangement uses TRBV20-1 and TRBJ1-6; unclear D gene. Trimming took 1 base from V and 13 from J, leaving 14 bases between them. The length of the CDR3 is 13 residues. Germline V gene lookup returns CDR1 DFQATT and CDR2 SNEGSKA (reference sequence). CDR3 sequence: CSARVQKDLPLHF. The CDR3 DNA reads TGCAGTGCTAGAGTTCAAAAGGACCTCCCCCTCCACTTT.

This clonotype was detected ten times or more. This chain uses TRBV5-4 with TRBJ2-1; 10 nucleotides agree with TRBD2. The germline V gene encodes CDR1 SGHNT and CDR2 YYREEE (reference sequence). Germline trimming cut 5 bases from V and 7 bases from J; bases unmatched to any gene: 9. The CDR3 extends over 15 amino acids. CDR3 amino acids: CASSLGTSVPNEQFF. The CDR3 coding sequence is TGTGCCAGCAGTCTGGGGACTAGCGTCCCTAATGAGCAGTTCTTC.

This clonotype was counted many times. This rearrangement joins TRBV5-1 to TRBJ1-6; TRBD1 agrees at 7 bases. This CDR3 is 14 amino acids long. CDR1 and CDR2 (germline): SGHRS, YFSETQ. J was trimmed by 6 bases and V by 4 bases; bases with no gene match: 4. The CDR3 region is CASSVGQFNSPLHF. The DNA of the CDR3 is TGCGCCAGCAGCGTGGGACAGTTTAATTCACCCCTCCACTTT.

The rearrangement links TRBV24-1 to TRBJ2-2; D is ambiguous. The CDR3 is 12 amino acids. V dropped 8 bases and J dropped 6 bases, with 9 bases sitting between them. Germline values: CDR1 KGHDR, CDR2 SFDVKD. The CDR3 reads CATTTLSGELFF. CDR3 nucleotides: TGTGCCACCACCACTTTGTCCGGGGAGCTGTTTTTT.

By frequency in the sample, this clonotype is medium-sized. Here the CDR3 DNA reads TGTGCCAGCAGCGTAGTAGGAGGGGCCGGGGCCAACGTCCTGACTTTC. Protein: CASSVVGGAGANVLTF. The genes are TRBV9 and TRBJ2-6; D possibly corresponds to TRBD2 (6 bases). The CDR3 length is 16 residues. The V gene's germline CDR1 is SGDLS and CDR2 YYNGEE. The germline V and J ends were trimmed by 0 bases and 4 bases, with 11 bases remaining between them.

This clonotype appeared many times. The V gene is TRBV6-1, the J gene TRBJ2-7, with 11 bases matching TRBD2. The germline CDR1 and CDR2 sequences are MNHNS and SASEGT. The trim removed 5 bases at V and 1 base at J, leaving 1 base unmatched. The CDR3 covers 14 residues. The CDR3 loop reads CASSTSGSSYEQYF. As DNA, the CDR3 is TGTGCCAGCAGTACTAGCGGGAGTTCCTACGAGCAGTACTTC.

With regard to this clonotype: One end of the junction fails to match germline, which may point to a read error. This chain joins TRBV2 and TRBJ2-6; D is undetermined. The CDR3 contains 16 residues. Germline V gene data show CDR1 as SNHLY and CDR2 as FYNNEI. The CDR3 reads CANSVSRSSGANVLTF. CDR3 DNA: TGTGCCAACAGTGTATCCAGAAGCTCTGGGGCCAACGTCCTGACTTTC.

This clonotype was observed at least ten times. V usage is TRBV6-5 and J usage is TRBJ2-5; TRBD1 might be the D (5 bases). CDR1 and CDR2 from the germline V gene are MNHEY and SVGAGI. The CDR3 sequence is 12 residues long. Trimming cost V 2 bases and J 7 bases, with 8 bases left between them. CDR3 loop: CASSYQGLTQYF. The CDR3 coding sequence is TGTGCCAGCAGTTACCAGGGATTGACCCAGTACTTC.

This clonotype was recorded at least ten times. The chain carries TRBV18 and TRBJ2-3, with D uncertain. The CDR3 contains 13 residues. With 1 base removed from V and 2 bases from J, the gap between germline ends came to 4 bases. Germline V gene data show CDR1 as KGHSH and CDR2 as LQKENI. The CDR3 is CASSPQITDTQYF. CDR3 in DNA: TGTGCCAGCTCACCACAGATCACAGATACGCAGTATTTT.

The table lists this clonotype with many counts. The CDR3, as DNA: TGCAGGGCGACTAGCCTTGCCACAGATACGCAGTATTTT. It translates to CRATSLATDTQYF. The chain carries TRBV20-1 and TRBJ2-3, with 7 bases matching TRBD2. Germline loops: CDR1 DFQATT, CDR2 SNEGSKA (reference sequence). This CDR3 region has 13 residues.

In this sample, this clonotype is medium-sized. The chain joins TRBV11-3 to TRBJ2-7; D is unresolved. V lost 7 bases and J 1 base, leaving 17 bases between the germline ends. Germline-derived CDR1 and CDR2 are SGHNT and YENEEA. The CDR3 is 15 amino acids. The CDR3 spells CASTWPPLESYEQYF. Here the CDR3 DNA reads TGTGCCAGCACCTGGCCGCCCCTTGAGTCCTACGAGCAGTACTTC. The whole variable domain, remainder taken from reference TRBV11-3 and TRBJ2-7, is EAGVVQSPRYKIIEKKQPVAFWCNPISGHNTLYWYLQNLGQGPELLIRYENEEAVDDSQLPKDRFSAERLKGVDSTLKIQPAELGDSAVYLCASTWPPLESYEQYFGPGTRLTVT.

The V gene is TRBV20-1, the J gene TRBJ2-5; TRBD2 matches at 10 bases. This CDR3 contains 14 residues. CDR1 is DFQATT, CDR2 SNEGSKA, per germline (reference sequence). J gave up 5 bases and V 2 bases, and 5 bases lay outside the gene matches. CDR3 amino acids: CSARSGRASETQYF. The CDR3 DNA sequence: TGCAGTGCTAGAAGCGGGAGGGCCTCGGAGACCCAGTACTTC.

This chain links TRBV6-1 with TRBJ2-7, with D unclear. Germline CDR1 and CDR2: MNHNS and SASEGT. The CDR3 loop spans 13 amino acids. Between the trimmed V and J ends, which lost 6 bases and 5 bases, there was a span of 14 bases. The DNA for the CDR3 is TGTGCCAGCAGGACGGTTGGGTCTGACGAGCAGTACGTC. Residues: CASRTVGSDEQYV.

By share, this clonotype counts as medium-sized. V is TRBV5-1 and J is TRBJ2-3; unclear D gene. This CDR3 contains 13 residues. CDR1 and CDR2 (germline): SGHRS, YFSETQ. V lost 1 base, J lost 3 bases, and 6 bases lay in between. This CDR3 is CASSLSVTDTQYF. The CDR3 bases are TGCGCCAGCAGCTTGAGCGTAACAGATACGCAGTATTTT.

This clonotype came up many times. The V call is TRBV6-2 or TRBV6-3, the J call TRBJ2-7; weak D call: TRBD2 (6 bases). Germline CDR1 MNHEY, CDR2 SVGEGT. The CDR3 sequence is 15 residues long. V was pared by 5 bases and J by 5 bases, with 19 bases between. CDR3 in DNA: TGTGCCAGCAGTAAACCTACGGGAGACTCTCACGAGCAGTACTTC. Residues: CASSKPTGDSHEQYF.

The CDR3 spells CASSTSGSSSYEQYF. The CDR3 DNA sequence: TGCGCCAGCAGCACCTCAGGGTCTAGCTCCTACGAGCAGTACTTC. The rearrangement links TRBV5-1 to TRBJ2-7; D may be TRBD1 (5 bases). This CDR3 spans 15 amino acids. Germline CDR1 is SGHRS and CDR2 is YFSETQ. Deletions cut 4 bases from V and 0 bases from J, with 14 bases between.

In regard to this clonotype: A much larger clone sits a single nucleotide away, making a read error possible. The rearrangement joins TRBV5-1 to TRBJ2-5; 7 positions match TRBD2. CDR1 and CDR2 from the germline V gene are SGHRS and YFSETQ. V lost 7 bases, J lost 2 bases, and 11 bases stayed unmatched. The CDR3 is made up of 15 amino acids. The CDR3 protein is CASRRASGAQETQYF. CDR3 DNA: TGCGCCAGCCGAAGGGCTAGCGGAGCACAAGAGACCCAGTACTTC. The full variable domain, its missing parts supplied by reference TRBV5-1 and TRBJ2-5, is KAGVTQTPRYLIKTRGQQVTLSCSPISGHRSVSWYQQTPGQGLQFLFEYFSETQRNKGNFPGRFSGRQFSNSRSEMNVSTLELGDSALYLCASRRASGAQETQYFGPGTRLLVL.

V is TRBV5-4 and J is TRBJ2-7; tentative D call: TRBD2 (5 bases). Trimming removed 0 bases at V and 2 bases at J, with 9 bases between. Germline lookup yields CDR1 SGHNT and CDR2 YYREEE (reference sequence). The CDR3 sequence is 14 residues long. CDR3 coding DNA: TGTGCCAGCAGCTTGGCCGAGGGAGCCTACGAGCAGTACTTC. Amino acids: CASSLAEGAYEQYF.

This clonotype showed up many times. V is TRBV27 and J is TRBJ2-2; no firm D call. V dropped 3 bases and J dropped 1 base, with 6 bases sitting between them. CDR1 and CDR2 (germline): MNHEY, SMNVEV (reference sequence). This CDR3 region has 14 residues. CDR3 sequence: CASSFGLNTGELFF. The CDR3, as DNA: TGTGCCAGCAGTTTTGGATTGAACACCGGGGAGCTGTTTTTT.

The table lists this clonotype with many counts. The CDR3 nucleotides are TGTGCCAGCTTTATTGGACAGAACACCGGGGAGCTGTTTTTT. Amino acids: CASFIGQNTGELFF. This chain joins TRBV18 and TRBJ2-2; possible D gene TRBD1, 5 bases. Trimming took 7 bases from V and 1 from J, leaving 10 bases between them. The CDR3 runs 14 residues. Germline lookup yields CDR1 KGHSH and CDR2 LQKENI.

Ten or more counts support this clonotype. The V gene is TRBV27, the J gene TRBJ2-3; D may be TRBD1 (5 bases). Germline V gene sequence: CDR1 MNHEY, CDR2 SMNVEV (reference sequence). This CDR3 region has 14 residues. Trimming took off 2 bases at V and 3 bases at J, with 9 bases between the two ends. The CDR3 is CASSLGQGTDTQYF. CDR3 bases: TGTGCCAGCAGTTTAGGCCAGGGAACAGATACGCAGTATTTT.

V is TRBV10-3 and J is TRBJ2-1, with 14 bases matching TRBD2. Germline loops: CDR1 ENHRY, CDR2 SYGVKD. Losses at the gene ends were 6 bases for V and 2 bases for J; bases not matched to a gene: 24. The CDR3 loop spans 23 amino acids. The CDR3 loop is CAISRSYSQTGTSGGIAYNEQFF. DNA of the CDR3: TGTGCCATCAGCCGAAGTTACAGTCAGACCGGGACTAGCGGGGGAATAGCCTACAATGAGCAGTTCTTC.